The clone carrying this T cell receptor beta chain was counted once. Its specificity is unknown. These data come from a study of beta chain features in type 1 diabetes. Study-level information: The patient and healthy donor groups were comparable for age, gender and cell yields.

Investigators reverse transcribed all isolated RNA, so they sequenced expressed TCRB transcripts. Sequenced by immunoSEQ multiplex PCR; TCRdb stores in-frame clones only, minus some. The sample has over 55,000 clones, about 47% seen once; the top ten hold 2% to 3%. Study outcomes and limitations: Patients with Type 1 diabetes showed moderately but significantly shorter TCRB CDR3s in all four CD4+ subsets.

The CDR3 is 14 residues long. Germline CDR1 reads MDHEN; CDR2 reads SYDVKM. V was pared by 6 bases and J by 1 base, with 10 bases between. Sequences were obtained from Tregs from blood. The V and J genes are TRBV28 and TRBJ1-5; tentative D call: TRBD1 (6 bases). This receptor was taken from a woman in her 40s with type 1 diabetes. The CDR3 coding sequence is TGTGCCAGCAGACGACAGGCCAGCAATCAGCCCCAGCATTTT. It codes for CASRRQASNQPQHF.